This T cell receptor (beta chain) was sequenced during a study of blood T cell repertoires in COVID-19. Those who participated ranged in age from roughly 18 to 89 years and resided in 24 US areas. Participant-given clinical history determined each cohort assignment. Two negative PCRs, clearance, or symptom resolution had been documented for recovered Cohort 3 donors. The V gene's germline CDR1 is SEHNR and CDR2 FQNEAQ (reference sequence). CDR3 length equals 14 residues. The V gene end was trimmed by 5 bases and the J gene end by 4 bases; junction bases not matched to a gene: 7. Clones were read by immunoSEQ multiplex PCR, and TCRdb kept only the in-frame ones, dropping some. Of approximately 400,000 clones listed, around 87% are singletons.

The sequenced sample consisted of PBMCs or T cells enriched from blood (not recorded which). The rearrangement uses TRBV7-9 and TRBJ2-5, with 7 bases fitting TRBD1. This receptor was identified in a man aged 25 to 45 who had recovered from COVID-19. CDR3 residues: CASSRHDRAETQYF. For the CDR3, the DNA is TGTGCCAGCAGCCGCCATGACAGGGCAGAGACCCAGTACTTC.